Below, 10 T cell receptor beta chains from the same sample are listed, as sequenced in a study of blood T cell repertoires in COVID-19. Measured with immunoSEQ multiplex PCR; TCRdb has only the in-frame clones, and not every one. The data show about 140,000 clones, around 85% seen once. The sequencing sample was made of peripheral blood. These receptors all come from a human donor in a cohort sampled during active COVID-19.

This sequence joins TRBV19 and TRBJ1-4; 7 nucleotides match TRBD1. The CDR3 loop spans 16 amino acids. Per germline, CDR1 LNHDA and CDR2 SQIVND (reference sequence). J gave up 0 bases and V 10 bases, and 11 bases lay outside the gene matches. The DNA of the CDR3 is TGTGCCACCCGGCCCAGGGGGGTGGCAACTAATGAAAAACTGTTTTTT. It is translated as CATRPRGVATNEKLFF.

The chain uses TRBV7-9 and TRBJ2-3; 12 nucleotides line up with TRBD2. Per germline, CDR1 SEHNR and CDR2 FQNEAQ (reference sequence). With V trimmed by 4 bases and J by 1 base, 9 bases remained unmatched. The length of the CDR3 is 18 residues. CDR3 DNA: TGTGCCAGCAGCTCGACTAGCGGGAGTAAAGTGGGCACAGATACGCAGTATTTT. This sequence encodes CASSSTSGSKVGTDTQYF.

This chain connects TRBV6-1 to TRBJ2-2; perhaps TRBD2 as D (5 bases). Trimming stripped 3 bases from V and 6 bases from J, with 20 bases between. Germline-derived CDR1 and CDR2 are MNHNS and SASEGT. CDR3 length equals 17 residues. For the CDR3, the DNA is TGTGCCAGCAGTGACATACCCGTCAGCGGCGTGGCCGGGGAGCTGTTTTTT. Protein sequence: CASSDIPVSGVAGELFF.

The chain couples TRBV7-3 to TRBJ2-3; 8 bases match TRBD1. Germline V gene data show CDR1 as SGHTA and CDR2 as FQGTGA. This CDR3 has 17 amino acids. J was trimmed by 2 bases and V by 4 bases; bases with no gene match: 11. CDR3 sequence reads: CASSSHPGTGPTDTQYF. DNA of the CDR3: TGTGCCAGCAGCTCCCACCCCGGGACAGGCCCCACAGATACGCAGTATTTT.

The V and J genes are TRBV7-2 and TRBJ1-4; 7 positions match TRBD1. Germline V gene lookup returns CDR1 SGHTA and CDR2 FQGNSA. This CDR3 comprises 14 residues. Unmatched junction bases numbered 2, after V lost 5 bases and J lost 2 bases. CDR3 DNA: TGTGCCAGCAGCGCGACAGGGACTAATGAAAAACTGTTTTTT. Protein sequence: CASSATGTNEKLFF. Drawing the rest from reference TRBV7-2 and TRBJ1-4, the complete variable domain is GAGVSQSPSNKVTEKGKDVELRCDPISGHTALYWYRQSLGQGLEFLIYFQGNSAPDKSGLPSDRFSAERTGGSVSTLTIQRTQQEDSAVYLCASSATGTNEKLFFGSGTQLSVL.

This chain uses TRBV6-5 with TRBJ2-7; TRBD1 matches 9 bases. From germline, CDR1 is MNHEY and CDR2 SVGAGI. With V trimmed by 6 bases and J by 7 bases, 10 bases remained unmatched. There are 14 residues in the CDR3. CDR3 sequence: CASSLSGQGAEQYF. In DNA form, the CDR3 reads TGTGCCAGCAGCCTATCGGGACAGGGTGCGGAGCAGTACTTC.

V is TRBV29-1 and J is TRBJ2-7; TRBD1 aligns across 7 bases. Germline-derived CDR1 and CDR2 are SQVTM and ANQGSEA. CDR3 length: 15 amino acids. V gave up 2 bases and J gave up 4 bases; unmatched junction bases: 11. CDR3 residues: CSVEKADRESYEQYF. The CDR3 DNA is TGCAGCGTTGAAAAAGCAGACAGGGAGTCATACGAGCAGTACTTC.

This chain links TRBV27 with TRBJ2-7; 8 positions match TRBD2. The germline gives CDR1 MNHEY, CDR2 SMNVEV (reference sequence). Trimming at V came to 3 bases and at J to 4 bases, leaving 5 bases not matched to a gene. The CDR3 has 14 residues. The CDR3 loop reads CASSFRREAYEQYF. CDR3 in DNA: TGTGCCAGCAGTTTTAGGCGGGAGGCGTACGAGCAGTACTTC.

The chain has TRBV3-1 (or the pseudogene TRBV3-2) and TRBJ1-5, with TRBD1 matching 10 bases. V gave up 4 bases and J gave up 0 bases; unmatched junction bases: 12. Germline V lookup: CDR1 LGHDT, CDR2 YNNKEL (reference sequence). The length of the CDR3 is 19 residues. CDR3 loop: CASSRSGQGKAYSNQPQHF. CDR3 DNA: TGTGCCAGCAGCCGATCGGGACAGGGGAAGGCTTATAGCAATCAGCCCCAGCATTTT.

The V call is TRBV15, the J call TRBJ2-7; a weak D match, TRBD1 (8 bases). V shed 2 bases and J shed 3 bases, with 14 bases lying between them. Germline V lookup: CDR1 LNHNV, CDR2 YYDKDF (reference sequence). The CDR3 extends over 15 amino acids. CDR3 in amino acids: CATSRKTGEGYEQYF. In nucleotides, the CDR3 is TGTGCCACCAGCAGAAAGACAGGGGAGGGCTACGAGCAGTACTTC.